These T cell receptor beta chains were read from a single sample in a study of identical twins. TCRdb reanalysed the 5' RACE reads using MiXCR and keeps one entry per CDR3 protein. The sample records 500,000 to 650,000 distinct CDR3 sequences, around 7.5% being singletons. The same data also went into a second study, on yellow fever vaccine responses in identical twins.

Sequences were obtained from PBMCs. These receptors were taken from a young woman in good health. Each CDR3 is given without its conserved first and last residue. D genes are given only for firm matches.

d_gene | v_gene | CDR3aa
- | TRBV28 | ASSSQWGTEAF
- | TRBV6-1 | ASHQSKTFNSPLH
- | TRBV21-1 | ASSKVIWVAGACEQF
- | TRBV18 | ASSPRAGSYNEQF
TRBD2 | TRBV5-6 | ASSLYRDYKETQY
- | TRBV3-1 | ASSLGGDKGLNTGELF
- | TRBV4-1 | ASSLSGQSYNEQF
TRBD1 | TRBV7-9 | ASSRGTGETDTQY
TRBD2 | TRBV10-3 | AISDGGGRNEQF
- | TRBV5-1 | ASSIGHPRNNSPLH
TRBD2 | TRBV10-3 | AISDGGGTYNEQF
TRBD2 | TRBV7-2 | ASSSTSGGYTDTQY
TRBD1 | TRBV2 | ASRVPGQTNGPQH
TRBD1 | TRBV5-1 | ASRAEDRGIYGYT
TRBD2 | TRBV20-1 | SARPPGLGTDTQY
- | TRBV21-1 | ASSGRANTIY
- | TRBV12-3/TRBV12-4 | ASSSSIAYEQY
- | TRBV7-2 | ASSSSGKQH
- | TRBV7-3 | ASSLGQSRVNEQF
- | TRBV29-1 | SVVGGGTYEQY
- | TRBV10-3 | AISESKVAVYEQY
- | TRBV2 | ASSAEGVDNQPQH
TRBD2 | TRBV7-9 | ASSFVAGDTGELF
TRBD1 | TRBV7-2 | ASSLATGEIGGYT
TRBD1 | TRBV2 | ASQTGYSPLH